Sample share makes the clone carrying this T cell receptor beta chain medium-sized. The antigen is undetermined. CDR1 and CDR2 from the germline V gene are LGHDT and YNNKEL (reference sequence). V was cut by 4 bases and J by 5 bases, with 10 bases left in between. This CDR3 is built from 13 residues. The time point: sample taken at primary tumor resection. The data derive from a study of spatial heterogeneity in lung cancer. Study at large: Sequences of the beta chain were consistently detected in greater numbers than alpha-chain sequences. Study observations and caveats: Tumor mutation count correlated with how many alpha and beta TCRs expanded intratumorally.

TCR cDNA molecules each had a unique molecular identifier. TCRdb re-called the 5' RACE reads with MiXCR, one entry per CDR3 protein. This table has just under 5,000 distinct CDR3 sequences, about an eighth appearing once. V is TRBV3-1 and J is TRBJ2-3, with D maybe TRBD2 (6 bases). This TCR was recovered from a female donor with early-stage non-small cell lung cancer. The sequences come from lung tumor tissue, collected at surgery. The CDR3 region is CASSRWGEDTQYF. The DNA for the CDR3 is TGTGCCAGCAGCCGGTGGGGGGAAGATACGCAGTATTTT.